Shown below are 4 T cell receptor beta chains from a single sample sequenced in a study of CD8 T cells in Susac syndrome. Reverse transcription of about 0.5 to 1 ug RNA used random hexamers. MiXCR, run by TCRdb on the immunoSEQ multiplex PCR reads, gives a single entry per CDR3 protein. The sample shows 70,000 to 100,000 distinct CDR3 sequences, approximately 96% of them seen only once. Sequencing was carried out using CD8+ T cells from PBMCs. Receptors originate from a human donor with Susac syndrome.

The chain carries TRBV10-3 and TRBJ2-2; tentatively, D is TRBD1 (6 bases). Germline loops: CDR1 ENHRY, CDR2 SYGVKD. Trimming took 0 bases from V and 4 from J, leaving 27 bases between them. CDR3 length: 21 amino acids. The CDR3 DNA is TGTGCCATCAGTGAGTCGACTCTCGGACAGAGAACCCAACCTTTCACCGGGGAGCTGTTTTTT. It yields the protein CAISESTLGQRTQPFTGELFF.

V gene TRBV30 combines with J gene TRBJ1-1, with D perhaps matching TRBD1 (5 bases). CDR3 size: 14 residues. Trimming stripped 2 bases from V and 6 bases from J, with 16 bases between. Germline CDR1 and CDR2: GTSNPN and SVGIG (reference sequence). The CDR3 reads CAWSPFWGSAEAFF. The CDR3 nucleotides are TGTGCCTGGAGTCCCTTCTGGGGGAGCGCTGAAGCTTTCTTT.

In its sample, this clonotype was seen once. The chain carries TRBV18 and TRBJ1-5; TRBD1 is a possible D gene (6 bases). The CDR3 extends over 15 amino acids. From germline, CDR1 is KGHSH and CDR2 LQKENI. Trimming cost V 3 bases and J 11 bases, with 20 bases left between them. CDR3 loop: CASSPGTNTGRAQHF. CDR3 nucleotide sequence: TGTGCCAGCTCACCTGGGACAAATACCGGCCGAGCCCAGCATTTT.

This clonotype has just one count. CDR3 sequence: CASRNRAPSYGYTF. CDR3 in DNA: TGTGCCAGCAGAAACAGGGCCCCAAGCTATGGCTACACCTTC. The chain recombines TRBV6-5 with TRBJ1-2; possible D gene TRBD1, 6 bases. Deletions cut 6 bases from V and 4 bases from J, with 15 bases between. The CDR3 sequence is 14 residues long. The V gene's germline CDR1 is MNHEY and CDR2 SVGAGI.